These T cell receptor beta chains were read from a single sample in a study of T cell repertoires in cytomegalovirus infection. Antigen specificity for these receptors is unknown. TCRdb re-called the reads through MiXCR, storing one row per CDR3 protein. The table includes roughly 500,000 distinct CDR3 sequences, 30% to 40% detected once. The input for sequencing was cultured PBMCs, taken from culture after CMV antigen stimulation. These receptors came from a human donor in good health (CMV status not recorded). Some clones in this sample may be carry-over from other donors' samples. Each CDR3 is given with its conserved first and last residue. A D gene is named only where the DNA matches it firmly. Clone size is shown for a subset of rows, as once, few, many or a class of expanded clone.

many,TRBD1,TRBV7-6,TRBJ2-2,15,TGTGCCAGCAGCCAGACAGGGGCTAACACCGGGGAGCTGTTTTTT,CASSQTGANTGELFF
few,.,TRBV19,TRBJ2-3,14,TGTGCCAGTAGTTTCGTGTGGGGCACAGATACGCAGTATTTT,CASSFVWGTDTQYF
few,.,TRBV5-1,TRBJ2-6,14,TGCGCCAGCAGCTTGCCTGGTGGGGTCAACGTCCTGACTTTC,CASSLPGGVNVLTF
.,TRBD1,TRBV6-4,TRBJ2-5,15,TGTGCCAGCAGTGATTCGGACAGGGCCCATCAGACCCAGTACTTC,CASSDSDRAHQTQYF
.,.,TRBV12-3/TRBV12-4,TRBJ1-3,14,TGTGCCAGCAGAAAAAAATCCTCTGGAAACACCATATATTTT,CASRKKSSGNTIYF
few,TRBD1,TRBV11-2,TRBJ2-4,17,TGTGCCAGCAGCTTATCCGCCGCAGGGGGCGTCCAAAACATTCAGTACTTC,CASSLSAAGGVQNIQYF
many,.,TRBV5-4,TRBJ2-4,13,TGTGCCAGCAGTAAACAGGACAAAAACATTCAGTACTTC,CASSKQDKNIQYF
.,.,TRBV5-1,TRBJ1-6,15,TGCGCCAGCAGCATGGCCGGGGCGGAAAATTCACCCCTCCACTTT,CASSMAGAENSPLHF
.,.,TRBV9,TRBJ1-5,15,TGTGCCAGCAGCGAGGAGGGAATTTGGAATCAGCCCCAGCATTTT,CASSEEGIWNQPQHF
few,.,TRBV19,TRBJ2-1,13,TGTGCCAGTAGTATGAGCTATAACAATGAGCAGTTCTTC,CASSMSYNNEQFF
many,.,TRBV7-2,TRBJ1-6,13,TGTGCCAGCAGCTTAGCTGGAGGACAGACCCTCCACTTT,CASSLAGGQTLHF
few,.,TRBV12-3/TRBV12-4,TRBJ1-5,13,TGTGCCAGCAGTTTAGGATGGGGTCAGCCCCAGCATTTT,CASSLGWGQPQHF
.,.,TRBV6-1,TRBJ2-5,15,TGTGCCAGCAGTGCCCCCACTCGAGGGGCAGAGACCCAGTACTTC,CASSAPTRGAETQYF
.,.,TRBV15,TRBJ2-7,15,TGTGCCACCGATAAACAGGTCCCCGGTGGGGCCGAGCAGTACTTC,CATDKQVPGGAEQYF
few,.,TRBV19,TRBJ2-7,13,TGTGCCAGTAGTATCGGGACCCCGGGAGAGCAGTACTTC,CASSIGTPGEQYF
.,TRBD1,TRBV7-9,TRBJ1-1,16,TGTGCCAGCAGCTTAGCATCGGGACAGGCTGTCACTGAAGCTTTCTTT,CASSLASGQAVTEAFF
many,TRBD2,TRBV7-2,TRBJ2-5,17,TGTGCCAGCAGCGACCTCGGTCGGCGGGAGGGCCGTGAGACCCAGTACTTC,CASSDLGRREGRETQYF
.,.,TRBV11-3,TRBJ2-3,15,TGTGCCAGCAGCTTAGATCCGCTAGCGCCAGATACGCAGTATTTT,CASSLDPLAPDTQYF
many,.,TRBV7-2,TRBJ1-5,14,TGTGCCAGCAGCTTAAGGTGGGGGCGGCAGCCCCAGCATTTT,CASSLRWGRQPQHF
.,.,TRBV27,TRBJ1-2,15,TGTGCCAGCAGTTTTGACATGGAGGGAATCTATGGCTACACCTTC,CASSFDMEGIYGYTF
.,TRBD2,TRBV6-2/TRBV6-3,TRBJ2-2,21,TGTGCCAGCAGTCCTCCGCAACGGTGGACTAGCGGGTTGGCGAACACCGGGGAGCTGTTTTTT,CASSPPQRWTSGLANTGELFF
.,.,TRBV7-6,TRBJ2-5,13,TGTGCCAGCAACTTGGGGGGCCCAGAGACCCAGTACTTC,CASNLGGPETQYF
.,.,TRBV3-1,TRBJ1-2,15,TGTGCCAGCAGCCAAGGACCAACAGGAATCTATGGCTACACCTTC,CASSQGPTGIYGYTF
.,TRBD2,TRBV6-2/TRBV6-3,TRBJ2-3,14,TGTGCCAGCAGTTATGCGGGAGCAGTAGATACGCAGTATTTT,CASSYAGAVDTQYF
few,.,TRBV27,TRBJ1-5,13,TGTGCCAGCAGTTGGGTTGGCAATCAGCCCCAGCATTTT,CASSWVGNQPQHF
many,.,TRBV2,TRBJ2-5,12,TGTGCCAGCAGCAGACGTGAAGAGACCCAGTACTTC,CASSRREETQYF
.,.,TRBV27,TRBJ2-7,13,TGTGCCAGCAGTTCCGGGGGGCGCTACGAGCAGTACTTC,CASSSGGRYEQYF
many,TRBD1,TRBV7-3,TRBJ1-1,13,TGTGCCAGCAGTCAAGACAGGGACACTGAAGCTTTCTTT,CASSQDRDTEAFF
few,TRBD2,TRBV6-2/TRBV6-3,TRBJ2-7,18,TGTGCCAGCAGTTATGGGCGGACTAGCGGGAGTGAATCGGGGGAGCAGTACTTC,CASSYGRTSGSESGEQYF
.,.,TRBV12-3/TRBV12-4,TRBJ2-1,14,TGTGCCAGCACCGCGACTAGGACCTCCAATGAGCAGTTCTTC,CASTATRTSNEQFF
.,.,TRBV2,TRBJ2-1,14,TGTGCCAGTACCAGAGGCGTAGGCTACAATGAGCAGTTCTTC,CASTRGVGYNEQFF
.,TRBD2,TRBV2,TRBJ2-3,13,TGTGCCCGAATGGGACTAGAGGGCTATACGCAGTATTTT,CARMGLEGYTQYF
.,.,TRBV12-3/TRBV12-4,TRBJ1-2,13,TGTGCCAGCGGATCACAGGGCTCGTATGGCTACACCTTC,CASGSQGSYGYTF
.,.,TRBV11-3,TRBJ1-1,14,TGTGCCAGCAGCCGCTCCTCGACAGAAACTGAAGCTTTCTTT,CASSRSSTETEAFF
few,.,TRBV6-2/TRBV6-3,TRBJ2-2,16,TGTGCCAGCAGTCACCTAGGGGGGTCTAACACCGGGGAGCTGTTTTTT,CASSHLGGSNTGELFF
.,TRBD1,TRBV11-1,TRBJ2-3,16,TGTGCCAGCAGCTCCGGACAGGGAGGAAGCACAGATACGCAGTATTTT,CASSSGQGGSTDTQYF
few,.,TRBV7-8,TRBJ2-3,14,TGTGCCAGCAGCTTAGCGCTGGGGCAGGGGTCGCAGTATTTT,CASSLALGQGSQYF
few,.,TRBV5-1,TRBJ2-3,14,TGCGCCAGCAGCTTGGAATTAGACACAGATACGCAGTATTTT,CASSLELDTDTQYF
few,TRBD2,TRBV28,TRBJ2-1,16,TGTGCCAGCAGCCGGGGACTAGCGGGAGGGTACAATGAGCAGTTCTTC,CASSRGLAGGYNEQFF
few,TRBD1,TRBV6-1,TRBJ1-2,16,TGTGCCAGCAGTTTTCGGACAGGGGAAGCTAACTATGGCTACACCTTC,CASSFRTGEANYGYTF
.,.,TRBV6-2/TRBV6-3,TRBJ2-1,14,TGTGCCAGCAGTTACGGCTTAGCTTACCGGGAGCAGTTCTTC,CASSYGLAYREQFF
.,.,TRBV28,TRBJ2-7,17,TGTGCCAGCAGTTTAAACCTCGACGTCCTAGCTAGCTACGAGCAGTACTTC,CASSLNLDVLASYEQYF
many,.,TRBV7-2,TRBJ2-1,13,TGTGCCAGCAGCGACAGCCTGGGACTGGAGCAGTTCTTC,CASSDSLGLEQFF
few,.,TRBV7-8,TRBJ1-5,17,TGTGCCAGCAGTTTCTCAGGGGCCGTGGGCTTTAATCAGCCCCAGCATTTT,CASSFSGAVGFNQPQHF
many,.,TRBV27,TRBJ1-2,13,TGTGCCAGCAGTTTACAGGGAGGCTATGGCTACACCTTC,CASSLQGGYGYTF
few,TRBD2,TRBV6-1,TRBJ2-7,13,TGTGCCAGCAGGCGGACTAGCGGCTACGAGCAGTACTTC,CASRRTSGYEQYF
.,TRBD1,TRBV24-1,TRBJ2-2,15,TGTGCCACCAGCTCTAGGAAGGGGGCTATCGGGGAGCTGTTTTTT,CATSSRKGAIGELFF
.,.,TRBV28,TRBJ2-7,15,TGTGCCAGCACCATACCGGGCGGTAGCTCCTACGAGCGGTACTTC,CASTIPGGSSYERYF
.,.,TRBV6-2/TRBV6-3,TRBJ2-7,16,TGTGCCAGCAGCAGTTCCACCAGCCAGCGCTCCTACGAGCAGTACTTC,CASSSSTSQRSYEQYF
.,.,TRBV4-1,TRBJ2-5,15,TGTGCCAGCAGCCAAGAACCTACTAGATTTGAGACCCAGTACTTC,CASSQEPTRFETQYF
.,TRBD2,TRBV5-6,TRBJ2-1,14,TGTGCCAGCAGAAGGCGGGAGGGCTACAATGAGCAGTTCTTC,CASRRREGYNEQFF
.,.,TRBV7-6,TRBJ2-7,13,TGTGCCAGCAGCTCATATGGCCGTTACGAGCAGTACTTC,CASSSYGRYEQYF
.,TRBD1,TRBV10-3,TRBJ1-2,12,TGTGCCATCAGGCAGAGGGACAGCGGCTACACCTTC,CAIRQRDSGYTF